The TCR beta chain under discussion was sequenced for a study of T cell responses to AZD1222 COVID-19 vaccine. Profiled with immunoSEQ multiplex PCR; TCRdb holds only in-frame clones, not every one. Among about 110,000 clones listed, 88% were seen once. Germline CDR1 reads SNHLY; CDR2 reads FYNNEI. The CDR3 extends over 13 amino acids. J was trimmed by 5 bases and V by 9 bases; bases with no gene match: 6. Material: peripheral blood, obtained on day 0 of AZD1222 vaccination. The source of this sequence is an adult in good health. The chain recombines TRBV2 with TRBJ1-4; 7 nucleotides match TRBD1. Here the CDR3 DNA reads TGTGCCAGGGGAAGGGACAGCAATGAAAAACTGTTTTTT. It encodes CARGRDSNEKLFF.